This TCR beta chain was obtained from a study of long-term antiretroviral therapy in people with HIV. The assay used was immunoSEQ (version v3.0), run at survey level. Assay: immunoSEQ multiplex PCR; the TCRdb copy retains only in-frame clones and omits some. The sample holds about 14,000 clones, nearly 85% seen once. In the case of this clone: Its antigen is unknown.

Overall study results and limits: Regardless of time point, clones expanded before ART dominated the repertoire.

Inclusion required at least two post-ART and at least one pre-ART PBMC samples. The receptor was derived from a woman aged 35 to 49 with HIV. The sample was unsorted PBMCs, taken 1.8 years before starting antiretroviral therapy.

The CDR3, as DNA: TGTGCCAGTAGAACCGGACCTTCGAACACCGGGGAGCTGTTTTTT. This gives the protein CASRTGPSNTGELFF. The chain recombines TRBV19 with TRBJ2-2; no clear D gene. V dropped 6 bases and J dropped 0 bases, with 11 bases sitting between them. The CDR3 spans 15 residues. Germline V CDR1 and CDR2: LNHDA, SQIVND (reference sequence).